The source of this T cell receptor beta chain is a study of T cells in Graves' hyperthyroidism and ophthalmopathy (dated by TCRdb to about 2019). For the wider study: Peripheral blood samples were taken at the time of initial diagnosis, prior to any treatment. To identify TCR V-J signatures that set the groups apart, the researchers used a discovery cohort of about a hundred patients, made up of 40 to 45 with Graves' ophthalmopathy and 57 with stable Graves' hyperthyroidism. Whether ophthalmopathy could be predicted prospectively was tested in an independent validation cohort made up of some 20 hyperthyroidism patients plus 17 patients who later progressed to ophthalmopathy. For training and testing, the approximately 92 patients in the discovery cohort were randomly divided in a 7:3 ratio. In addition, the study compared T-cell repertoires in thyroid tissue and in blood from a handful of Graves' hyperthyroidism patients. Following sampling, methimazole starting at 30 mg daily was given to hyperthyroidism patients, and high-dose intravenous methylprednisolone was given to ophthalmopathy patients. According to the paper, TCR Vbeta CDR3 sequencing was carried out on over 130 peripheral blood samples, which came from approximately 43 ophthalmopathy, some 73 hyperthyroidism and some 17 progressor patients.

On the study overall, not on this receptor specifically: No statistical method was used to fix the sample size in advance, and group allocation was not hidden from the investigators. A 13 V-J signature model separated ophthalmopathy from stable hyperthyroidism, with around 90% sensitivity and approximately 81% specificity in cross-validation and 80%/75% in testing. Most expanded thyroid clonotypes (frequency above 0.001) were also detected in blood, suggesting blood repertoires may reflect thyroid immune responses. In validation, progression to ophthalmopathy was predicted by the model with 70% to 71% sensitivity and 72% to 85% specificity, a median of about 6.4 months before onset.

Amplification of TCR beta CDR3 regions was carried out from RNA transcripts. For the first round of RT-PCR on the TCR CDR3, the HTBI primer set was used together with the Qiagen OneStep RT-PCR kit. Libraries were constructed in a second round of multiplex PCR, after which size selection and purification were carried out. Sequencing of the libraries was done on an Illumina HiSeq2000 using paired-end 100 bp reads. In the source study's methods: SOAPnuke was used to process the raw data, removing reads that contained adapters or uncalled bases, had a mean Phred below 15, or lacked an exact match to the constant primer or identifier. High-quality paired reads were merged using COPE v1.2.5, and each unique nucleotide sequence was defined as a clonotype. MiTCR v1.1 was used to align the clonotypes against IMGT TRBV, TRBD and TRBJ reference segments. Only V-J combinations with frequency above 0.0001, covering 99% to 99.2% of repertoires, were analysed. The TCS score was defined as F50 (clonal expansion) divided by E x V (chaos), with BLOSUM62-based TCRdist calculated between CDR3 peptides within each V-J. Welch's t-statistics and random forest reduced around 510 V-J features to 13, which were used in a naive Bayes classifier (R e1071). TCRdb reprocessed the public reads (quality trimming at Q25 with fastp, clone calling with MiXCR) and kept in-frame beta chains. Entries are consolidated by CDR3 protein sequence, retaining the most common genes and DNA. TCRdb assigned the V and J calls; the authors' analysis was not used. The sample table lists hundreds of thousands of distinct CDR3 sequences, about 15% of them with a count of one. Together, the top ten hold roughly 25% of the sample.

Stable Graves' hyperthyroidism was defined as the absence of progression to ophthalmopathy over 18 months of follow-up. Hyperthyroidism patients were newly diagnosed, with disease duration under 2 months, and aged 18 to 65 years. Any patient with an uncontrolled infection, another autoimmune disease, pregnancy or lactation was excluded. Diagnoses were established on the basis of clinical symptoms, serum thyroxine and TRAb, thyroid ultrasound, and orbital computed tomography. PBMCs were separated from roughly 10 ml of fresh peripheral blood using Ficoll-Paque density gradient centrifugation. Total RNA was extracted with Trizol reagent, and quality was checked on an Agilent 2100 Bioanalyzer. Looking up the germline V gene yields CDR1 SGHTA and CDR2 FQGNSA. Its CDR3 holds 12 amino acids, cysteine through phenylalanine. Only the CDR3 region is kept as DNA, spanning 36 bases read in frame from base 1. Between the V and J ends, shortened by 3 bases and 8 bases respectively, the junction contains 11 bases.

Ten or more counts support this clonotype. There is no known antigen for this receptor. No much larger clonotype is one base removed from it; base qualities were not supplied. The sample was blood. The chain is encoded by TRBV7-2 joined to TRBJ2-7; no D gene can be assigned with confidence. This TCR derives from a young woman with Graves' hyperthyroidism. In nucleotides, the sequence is TGTGCCAGCAGCTTTTCGGGCGATCAGCAGTACTTC. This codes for CASSFSGDQQYF.